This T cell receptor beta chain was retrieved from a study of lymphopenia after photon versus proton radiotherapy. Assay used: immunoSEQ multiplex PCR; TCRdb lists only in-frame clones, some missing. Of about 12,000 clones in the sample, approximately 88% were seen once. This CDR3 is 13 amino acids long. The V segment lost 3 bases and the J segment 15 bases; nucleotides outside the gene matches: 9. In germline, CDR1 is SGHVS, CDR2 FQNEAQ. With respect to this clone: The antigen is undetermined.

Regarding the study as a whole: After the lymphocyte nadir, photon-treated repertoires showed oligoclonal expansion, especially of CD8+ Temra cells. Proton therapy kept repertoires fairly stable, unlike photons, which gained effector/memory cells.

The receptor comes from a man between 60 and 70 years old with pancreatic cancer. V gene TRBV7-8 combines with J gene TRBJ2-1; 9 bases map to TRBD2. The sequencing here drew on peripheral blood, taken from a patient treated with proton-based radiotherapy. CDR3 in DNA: TGTGCCAGCAGCTTGGGACTAGCCCAGGCGGGGTTCTTC. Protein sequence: CASSLGLAQAGFF.